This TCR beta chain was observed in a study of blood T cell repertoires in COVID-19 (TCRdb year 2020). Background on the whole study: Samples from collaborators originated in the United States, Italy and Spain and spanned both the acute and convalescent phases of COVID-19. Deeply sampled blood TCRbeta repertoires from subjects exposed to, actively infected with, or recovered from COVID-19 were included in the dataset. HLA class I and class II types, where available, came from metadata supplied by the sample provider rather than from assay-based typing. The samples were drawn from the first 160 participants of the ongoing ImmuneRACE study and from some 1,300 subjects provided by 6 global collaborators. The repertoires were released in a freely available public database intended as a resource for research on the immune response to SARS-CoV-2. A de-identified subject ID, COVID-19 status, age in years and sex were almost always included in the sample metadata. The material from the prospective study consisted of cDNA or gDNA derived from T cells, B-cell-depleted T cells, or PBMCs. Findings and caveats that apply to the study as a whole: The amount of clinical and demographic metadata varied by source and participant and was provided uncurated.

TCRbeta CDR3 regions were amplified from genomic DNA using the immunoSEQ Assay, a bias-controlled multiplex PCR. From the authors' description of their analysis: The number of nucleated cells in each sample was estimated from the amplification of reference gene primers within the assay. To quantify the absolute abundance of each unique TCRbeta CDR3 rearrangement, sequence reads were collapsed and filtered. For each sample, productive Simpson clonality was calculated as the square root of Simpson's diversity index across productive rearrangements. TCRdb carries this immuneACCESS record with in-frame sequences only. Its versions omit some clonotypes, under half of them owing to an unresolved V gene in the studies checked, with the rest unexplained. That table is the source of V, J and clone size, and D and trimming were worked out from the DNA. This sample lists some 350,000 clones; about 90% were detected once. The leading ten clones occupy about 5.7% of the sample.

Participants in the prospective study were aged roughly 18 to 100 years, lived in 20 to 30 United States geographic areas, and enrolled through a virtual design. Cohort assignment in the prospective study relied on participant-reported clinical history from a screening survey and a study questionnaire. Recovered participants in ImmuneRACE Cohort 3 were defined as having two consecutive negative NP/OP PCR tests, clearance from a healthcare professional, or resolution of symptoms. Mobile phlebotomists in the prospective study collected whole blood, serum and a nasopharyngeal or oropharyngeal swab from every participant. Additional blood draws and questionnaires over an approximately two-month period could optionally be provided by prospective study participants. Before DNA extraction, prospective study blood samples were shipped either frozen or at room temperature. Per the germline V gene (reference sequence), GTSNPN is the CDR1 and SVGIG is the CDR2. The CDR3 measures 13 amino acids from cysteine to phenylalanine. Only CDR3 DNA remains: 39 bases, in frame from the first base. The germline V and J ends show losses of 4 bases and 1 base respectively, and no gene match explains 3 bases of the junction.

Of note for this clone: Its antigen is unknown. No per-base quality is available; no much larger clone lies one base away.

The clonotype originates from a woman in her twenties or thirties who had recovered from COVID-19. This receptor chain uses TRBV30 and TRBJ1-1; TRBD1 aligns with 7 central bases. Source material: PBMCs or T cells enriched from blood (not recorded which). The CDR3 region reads CAWTWTGNTEAFF. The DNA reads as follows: TGTGCCTGGACATGGACAGGGAACACTGAAGCTTTCTTT.